This T cell receptor (beta chain) was recovered during a study of cytomegalovirus exposure and HLA in healthy donors (dated by TCRdb to about 2017). Context from the whole study: According to an earlier analysis of a few hundred of the donors, 150 million to 200 million T cells yielded 120 million or so unique TCR beta sequences and about 300 Gb of sequence data. The aim of the study was to test whether cataloging public T cell receptors could identify signatures of past pathogen exposure. To predict cytomegalovirus infection status, the study brought together high-throughput TCR immunosequencing, statistical association of individual TCRs with disease status, and machine learning. A separate validation cohort of over 95 different subjects was used in addition to the approximately 700-subject first cohort. To study patterns of TCR occurrence, a later analysis re-analyzed previously published TCR beta repertoires from 650 to 750 donors and added high-resolution HLA genotyping. The study profiled the T cell repertoires of hundreds of subjects by immunosequencing and related them to cytomegalovirus serostatus. Across 398 genotyped donors of the cohort, an average of about 200,000 unique TCR beta nucleotide sequences per donor were sequenced, and approximately 19% of those sequences were non-productive. A later genetic analysis used genome-wide SNP genotypes for about 60% of the roughly 700 donors, treating that subset as a discovery cohort. In the later analysis, no new phenotypic data were used to find candidate immune exposures; instead, reliance was placed on TCR beta sequences and their occurrence across donors. All discovery cohort repertoires had been generated on a single sequencing platform. HLA typing covered class I and class II loci at four-digit resolution. Of the approximately 370 genotyped donors, approximately 80% were placed in the genetic ancestry cluster associated with self-reported Caucasian donors. Around 300 gigabases of sequencing data and 80 million or so unique TCR sequences were included in an early release covering 550 to 650 HLA-typed donors. Four to six DR-DQ haplotypes were handled as single units for association and clustering because linkage in the cohort was strong. Typing coverage differed by locus: A, B, C, DRB1 and DQB1 were typed in roughly 620-630 donors, DQA1 in roughly 500, DPA1 in some 610, and DPB1 in roughly 470. Alongside the repertoire data, information on donor age, sex, ethnicity and CMV serostatus was compiled. To decide whether each TCR beta V gene segment behaved as functional or pseudogenic, an earlier analysis of approximately 600 of the donors relied on high-throughput TCR beta sequencing.

The library was generated by the immunoSEQ multiplex PCR assay. The multiplex PCR relied on a mix of 60 forward primers for TCR Vbeta segments and 13 reverse primers for TCR Jbeta segments. Amplification of the CDR3 region of rearranged TCR beta genes was performed with a multiplex PCR assay on genomic DNA. The Illumina HiSeq System was used to sequence the amplified TCR beta libraries as 87-base-pair reads. As for the original processing: In a later analysis, roughly 80 million unique TCR beta chains were counted across the 650 to 750 repertoires, and about 10 million of these chains were shared by at least two donors. Raw reads were error-corrected and collapsed into unique sequences with a nearest-neighbor algorithm that merged closely related sequences to remove PCR and sequencing errors. Alignment of CDR3 sequences to IMGT reference sequences was used to assign V, D and J gene segments. For a sequence to be retained, a match of at least six nucleotides to both a V gene segment and a J gene segment was required. A rearrangement was called productive if the CDR3 had no stop codons and remained in frame with V and J, and every other rearrangement was called non-productive. Following IMGT convention, CDR3 was defined as the stretch from the second conserved V-encoded cysteine to the conserved J-encoded phenylalanine. The earlier analysis of some 540 of the donors excluded any sequence lacking an unambiguous match to a single V gene segment. An earlier analysis of fewer than 750 of the donors classified V segments as functional when productive rearrangements were above 56.7% and as segregating when the standard deviation between donors was above 5%. A statistical classification framework was developed to diagnose cytomegalovirus status using the catalog of TCR beta chain sequences. A later analysis assigned V and J genes by comparing TCR nucleotide sequences with IMGT/GENE-DB human TR gene sequences. Using the TCRdist pipeline, a later analysis assigned CDR3 sequences along with most-parsimonious VDJ recombination scenarios. In a later analysis, every TCR beta chain was defined by the combination of its CDR3 amino acid sequence and its V-gene family, and reads without a unique V-gene family were dropped. A later analysis removed 592 highly shared, low-generation-probability nucleotide sequences to deal with suspected cross-contamination and a sequencing artifact. A later analysis calculated a clonal expansion index for each public chain from normalized within-repertoire ranks of inferred template counts. Generation probabilities in a later analysis came from a VDJ recombination model fitted to out-of-frame rearrangements, and those results were checked against IGoR. In a later analysis, hypergeometric tests were used to score TCR-TCR, TCR-HLA and TCR-CMV co-occurrence, with a repertoire-size bias correction applied to TCR pairs. False discovery rates were estimated in a later analysis by permuting HLA or CMV assignments 20 times. In a later analysis, co-occurring TCRs were grouped with DBSCAN, and TCRdist sequence similarity was added when clustering was performed within HLA-allele-positive subsets. For co-occurrence clustering, repertoires with fewer than 30,000 or more than 120,000 public chains were excluded, along with several repertoires with anomalous nucleotide sharing. TCRdb carries this immuneACCESS record with in-frame sequences only. Its versions omit some clonotypes, under half of them owing to an unresolved V gene in the studies checked, with the rest unexplained. That table is the source of V, J and clone size, and D and trimming were worked out from the DNA. This sample gives around 64,000 clones in total; less than 90% of them show up just once. Of the sample, over 8.5% is held by the ten largest clones.

Study-wide conclusions, independent of this receptor: A further reported finding was that TCR beta sequences accurately predicted the HLA-A and HLA-B alleles for most subjects in the first cohort. A total of 150 to 200 TCR beta chains were listed by the study as associated with cytomegalovirus. Only TCR beta chains were sequenced in this cohort, and the absence of alpha or paired-chain data limited detectable features. While some public TCRs were present in many individuals, most TCR sequences turned up only very rarely across donors. In a later analysis, several top co-occurrence clusters were reported to appear linked to parvovirus B19, influenza, CMV and Epstein-Barr virus. The classifier was reported to diagnose cytomegalovirus status with high specificity and sensitivity in both the original and validation cohorts. In a later analysis, HLA-associated TCR beta chains were found to be more clonally expanded and to have lower generation probabilities than equally common non-associated chains. For the cohort, immune exposure information was limited to CMV serostatus. Linkage disequilibrium might explain the correlated functional status among segregating V segments, but an unknown experimental factor could not be ruled out. In a later genetic analysis, fewer N-insertions in productive TCRs were reported among donors in an Asian-associated ancestry cluster than the roughly 700-donor mean. The earlier analysis of 587 of the donors excluded some 15 rarely observed V segments, including chromosome 9 orphons, because counts were too low. In a later analysis, TCR association rates were found to vary across HLA loci, with the most associated TCRs seen for DRB1 alleles and the fewest for HLA-C alleles. In a later analysis, most CMV-associated TCR beta chains were found to appear HLA-restricted, with HLA associations seemingly driven largely by CMV exposure. In an earlier analysis of some 500 of the donors, most TCR beta V segments were observed in productive rearrangements about 87% or about 30% of the time, broadly matching IMGT annotations. In a later analysis, 16,951 TCR beta sequences were associated with specific HLA alleles at a false discovery rate of 0.05. A cluster of highly shared sequence variants was judged likely to represent a technical artifact of the sequencing pipeline. Presence/absence analyses assumed roughly uniform sequencing depth across donors, an assumption that may not hold. HLA typing was unavailable for some donors at each locus, so association tests used only the typed subset. In a later genetic analysis, a missense DCLRE1C variant was associated with V-gene and J-gene trimming of TCR beta chains, and the association was replicated in an independent cohort. In vitro tests confirmed that a few of the cytomegalovirus-associated TCR beta chains recognize cytomegalovirus antigens. When HLA alleles, especially DR and DQ, strongly co-occurred, TCR associations were difficult to assign to individual alleles. According to the authors, the approach could potentially be generalized to other disease states and immunological phenotypes.

The cohort consisted of 650 to 850 healthy bone marrow donors. All cohort members were sampled while nominally healthy, although unrecorded immune exposures were likely present. The donor tested CMV seronegative and was one of the 352 seronegative cohort members. Every donor gave a peripheral blood sample, and the peripheral blood mononuclear cells from that sample were used for TCR beta sequencing. The Qiagen DNeasy Blood Extraction Kit was used to extract genomic DNA from the blood cell samples. Of note for this clone: The specificity of this receptor is unknown. No base-level quality is on record; no much larger clone is a single base apart.

This clonotype was sampled from a female donor in good health and CMV-seronegative. The specimen sequenced was PBMCs.

The DNA sequence reads TGTGCCATCAGTTGGTCGACGGGAGGGCCGGGGGAGCAGTACTTC. Its product reads: CAISWSTGGPGEQYF. The sequence joins TRBV10-3 to TRBJ2-5, and TRBD2 aligns with 8 junction nucleotides. CDR1 is given as ENHRY and CDR2 as SYGVKD, both from the germline V gene. Germline trimming: 5 bases from V, 11 bases from J; junction bases outside gene matches: 16. Measured from the cysteine to the phenylalanine, the CDR3 is 15 residues long. Only the CDR3 region is kept as DNA, spanning 45 bases read in frame from base 1.